The 27 T cell receptor beta chains listed next were all sequenced from one sample in a study of T cells in localized non-small cell lung cancer. Profiled with immunoSEQ multiplex PCR; TCRdb holds only in-frame clones, not every one. Seen here are fewer than 3,000 clones, roughly 29% observed once, and the top ten hold roughly 7.7%. This material consisted of normal lung tissue next to the tumor, taken before any cancer treatment. Receptors originate from a man aged 40 to 75 with stage I lung adenocarcinoma.

This clone is medium-sized. The chain joins TRBV6-8 to TRBJ2-4; 8 nucleotides match TRBD1. Germline CDR1 is MNHGY and CDR2 is SAAAGT. The CDR3 spans 14 residues. With 2 bases clipped from V and 5 bases from J, the junction kept 2 bases outside the gene matches. The CDR3 DNA follows: TGTGCCAGCAGTTACGGACAGGGAGAAAACATTCAGTACTTC. Translating it yields CASSYGQGENIQYF.

In nucleotides, the CDR3 is TGTGCCAGTAGTATAGGGACAAATCAGCCCCAGCATTTT. Protein product: CASSIGTNQPQHF. V usage is TRBV19 and J usage is TRBJ1-5; maybe TRBD1 (5 bases). Germline assignment: CDR1 LNHDA and CDR2 SQIVND (reference sequence). The CDR3 is made up of 13 amino acids. V was shortened by 1 base and J by 4 bases, with 5 bases between the two germline ends.

The sample holds a few counts of this clone. The V gene is TRBV11-3, the J gene TRBJ1-5, with unresolved D. The germline gives CDR1 SGHNT, CDR2 YENEEA. The CDR3 contains 15 residues. Trimming removed 5 bases from V and 5 bases from J, with 16 bases in between. As DNA, the CDR3 is TGTGCCAGCAGCCCCCGGGCCAGTCTATATCAGCCCCAGCATTTT. Translating gives CASSPRASLYQPQHF.

The V gene is TRBV11-3, the J gene TRBJ2-2, with a weak D call TRBD1 (6 bases). The germline V and J ends were trimmed by 6 bases and 1 base, with 9 bases remaining between them. This CDR3 has 14 residues. Looked up from germline, CDR1 is SGHNT and CDR2 is YENEEA. CDR3 sequence (DNA): TGTGCCAGCAGTCCCAGGGGGAACACCGGGGAGCTGTTTTTT. Translated, it gives CASSPRGNTGELFF.

The chain recombines TRBV6-8 with TRBJ2-1, with D perhaps matching TRBD1 (5 bases). V was shortened by 5 bases and J by 6 bases, with 11 bases between the two germline ends. The CDR3 is made up of 13 amino acids. Germline loops: CDR1 MNHGY, CDR2 SAAAGT. In DNA form, the CDR3 reads TGTGCCAGCAGTAAAGGACAAACCAATGAGCAGTTCTTC. Its protein product is CASSKGQTNEQFF.

The chain has TRBV7-6 and TRBJ1-4, with TRBD1 as a possible D gene (5 bases). Germline loops: CDR1 SGHVS, CDR2 FNYEAQ. V gave up 4 bases and J gave up 5 bases, with 11 bases separating them. The CDR3 runs to 14 residues. For the CDR3, the DNA is TGTGCCAGCAGCTGGGGGGGAATAAATGAAAAACTGTTTTTT. It specifies CASSWGGINEKLFF.

This clone was seen more than once but under ten times. This rearrangement joins TRBV7-7 to TRBJ2-3; D is unclear. The germline CDR1 and CDR2 sequences are SSHAT and FNYEAQ (reference sequence). Trimming shortened V by 5 bases and J by 2 bases, and 11 bases separated the two germline ends. The CDR3 sequence is 14 residues long. The CDR3 nucleotides are TGTGCCAGCAGCGCAAGGCGGCCCACAGATACGCAGTATTTT. The encoded protein is CASSARRPTDTQYF. Full variable domain (rest looked up from reference TRBV7-7 and TRBJ2-3): GAGVSQSPRYKVTKRGQDVTLRCDPISSHATLYWYQQALGQGPEFLTYFNYEAQPDKSGLPSDRFSAERPEGSISTLTIQRTEQRDSAMYRCASSARRPTDTQYFGPGTRLTVL.

V usage is TRBV18 and J usage is TRBJ1-2, with unresolved D. The V and J ends lost 3 bases and 3 bases respectively, with 8 bases between them. The CDR3 spans 13 residues. CDR1 is KGHSH, CDR2 LQKENI, per germline. For the CDR3, the DNA is TGTGCCAGCTCACCGGAGGGAGACTATGGCTACACCTTC. This codes for CASSPEGDYGYTF.

This clone has only a few counts. V gene TRBV30 combines with J gene TRBJ2-7; D not resolved. Germline CDR1 is GTSNPN and CDR2 is SVGIG (reference sequence). CDR3 length: 11 amino acids. The V gene lost 4 bases and the J gene lost 7 bases, with 11 bases spanning the gap. Here the CDR3 reads CAWTPDVEQYF. The CDR3 coding sequence is TGTGCCTGGACACCGGATGTTGAGCAGTACTTC.

The gene calls are TRBV1 and TRBJ1-2; the listed D gene, TRBD1, was not tested against the DNA. TRBV1 is a listed pseudogene. CDR3 length equals 15 residues. This CDR3 is CASSQTPGQGYGYTF. The CDR3, as DNA: TGCGCCAGCAGCCAAACGCCGGGACAGGGATATGGCTACACCTTC.

This chain connects TRBV30 to TRBJ2-1; D gene ambiguous. The germline CDR1 and CDR2 sequences are GTSNPN and SVGIG (reference sequence). The CDR3 is 14 residues long. Trimming took off 3 bases at V and 5 bases at J, with 14 bases between the two ends. The CDR3: CAWSPVLGHNEQFF. CDR3 nucleotides: TGTGCCTGGAGCCCCGTCCTGGGCCACAATGAGCAGTTCTTC. The complete variable domain, with remaining parts taken from reference TRBV30 and TRBJ2-1, reads SQTIHQWPATLVQPVGSPLSLECTVEGTSNPNLYWYRQAAGRGLQLLFYSVGIGQISSEVPQNLSASRPQDRQFILSSKKLLLSDSGFYLCAWSPVLGHNEQFFGPGTRLTVL.

V and J are TRBV23-1 and TRBJ1-1, with 7 bases that match TRBD1. TRBV23-1 is an ORF, and what it does is uncertain. Trimming removed 6 bases from V and 6 bases from J; junction bases left unmatched: 7. This CDR3 contains 13 residues. DNA for the CDR3: TGCGCCAGCAGCTTGCGGGACAGAGCTGAAGCTTTCTTT. Its protein is CASSLRDRAEAFF.

This clone has more than one count but fewer than ten. The genes are TRBV18 and TRBJ1-1, with D maybe TRBD1 (6 bases). The CDR3 length is 15 residues. Germline CDR1 reads KGHSH; CDR2 reads LQKENI. Trimming shortened V by 4 bases and J by 4 bases, and 16 bases separated the two germline ends. Here the CDR3 reads CASSLSRGGGTEAFF. The CDR3 region has the DNA TGTGCCAGCTCACTCTCCAGGGGTGGTGGCACTGAAGCTTTCTTT.

This clone was seen only a few times. V is TRBV9 and J is TRBJ2-3; TRBD2 might be the D (6 bases). From germline, CDR1 is SGDLS and CDR2 YYNGEE. The CDR3 is made up of 14 amino acids. Trimming took off 5 bases at V and 5 bases at J, with 15 bases between the two ends. The CDR3: CASSDFGEEDTQYF. As DNA, the CDR3 is TGTGCCAGCAGTGATTTCGGGGAGGAAGATACGCAGTATTTT.

This clone occurred a few times. The J gene is TRBJ1-5, the V gene TRBV9, with a possible D match to TRBD1 (6 bases). Germline CDR1 is SGDLS and CDR2 is YYNGEE. Trimming removed 5 bases from V and 0 bases from J, with 12 bases in between. The CDR3 spans 15 residues. CDR3 coding DNA: TGTGCCAGCAGTGTCGGGGGGGCTAGCAATCAGCCCCAGCATTTT. This translates into CASSVGGASNQPQHF.

With respect to this clone: One end of the junction does not line up with germline, which may come from a read error. The gene calls are TRBV6-8 and TRBJ2-1, with 10 positions matching TRBD2. This CDR3 is built from 15 residues. Germline CDR1 reads MNHGY; CDR2 reads SAAAGT. The CDR3 coding sequence is TGTGCCATCAGTGGAGTAGCGGGAGGAGGCAATGAGCAGTTCTTC. Its protein product is CAISGVAGGGNEQFF.

The chain couples TRBV10-3 to TRBJ2-1; TRBD2 agrees at 11 bases. V shed 0 bases, J shed 5 bases, and the junction held 3 bases outside the gene matches. CDR3 length: 16 residues. Per germline, CDR1 ENHRY and CDR2 SYGVKD. The CDR3 bases are TGTGCCATCAGTGAGTCTAGTAGCGGGGGGGACAATGAGCAGTTCTTC. Its translation is CAISESSSGGDNEQFF.

This clone is labeled as medium-sized. V usage is TRBV11-3 and J usage is TRBJ2-5, with 8 nucleotides matching TRBD2. Germline V gives CDR1 SGHNT, CDR2 YENEEA. V was pared by 6 bases and J by 2 bases, with 8 bases of the junction left unmatched. The CDR3 contains 15 residues. The CDR3 loop reads CASSPTSGNQETQYF. The CDR3 DNA sequence: TGTGCCAGCAGTCCTACTAGCGGCAATCAAGAGACCCAGTACTTC. Full variable domain (rest looked up from reference TRBV11-3 and TRBJ2-5): EAGVVQSPRYKIIEKKQPVAFWCNPISGHNTLYWYLQNLGQGPELLIRYENEEAVDDSQLPKDRFSAERLKGVDSTLKIQPAELGDSAVYLCASSPTSGNQETQYFGPGTRLLVL.

This clone has more than one count but fewer than ten. The rearrangement uses TRBV11-3 and TRBJ1-3; unclear D gene. The V and J ends lost 3 bases and 7 bases respectively, with 13 bases between them. Germline-derived CDR1 and CDR2 are SGHNT and YENEEA. This CDR3 comprises 14 residues. CDR3 nucleotide sequence: TGTGCCAGCAGCTTGGGAATCACGAAGAACACCATATATTTT. Translation: CASSLGITKNTIYF.

This chain links TRBV25-1 with TRBJ2-5; 9 bases line up with TRBD2. With 1 base clipped from V and 4 bases from J, the junction kept 4 bases outside the gene matches. The CDR3 spans 15 residues. CDR1 and CDR2 (germline): MGHDK, SYGVNS. The DNA for the CDR3 is TGTGCCAGCAGTGAATGGGTTAGCGGGAGAGAGACCCAGTACTTC. Translated: CASSEWVSGRETQYF.

This clone was recorded a few times. Here the CDR3 DNA reads TGTGCCAGCAGCGCCTCTGTCGGAGGGGACTATGGCTACACCTTC. Translated: CASSASVGGDYGYTF. The rearrangement uses TRBV9 and TRBJ1-2, with D possibly TRBD1 on 5 matching bases. This CDR3 contains 15 residues. The germline V gene encodes CDR1 SGDLS and CDR2 YYNGEE. V lost 3 bases and J lost 3, with 15 bases in between.

Sample share makes this clone large. This chain connects TRBV11-3 to TRBJ1-1, with 8 bases aligning to TRBD1. The J segment lost 4 bases and the V segment lost 6 bases, leaving 10 bases of the junction unmatched. From germline, CDR1 is SGHNT and CDR2 YENEEA. This CDR3 contains 15 residues. For the CDR3, the DNA is TGTGCCAGCAGGATTGGGGGACAGGCGCCCACTGAAGCTTTCTTT. The encoded protein is CASRIGGQAPTEAFF.

The CDR3 region is CASSPLGTVVDTF. In nucleotides, the CDR3 is TGTGCCAGCAGCCCCCTTGGGACCGTAGTCGACACCTTC. The chain is built from TRBV14 and TRBJ1-2, with D possibly TRBD1 on 5 matching bases. The ends were cut back, 4 bases at V and 12 bases at J, with 18 bases in the middle. This CDR3 has 13 residues. Germline CDR1 reads SGHDN; CDR2 reads FVKESK.

V and J are TRBV11-3 and TRBJ2-1; D is uncertain. Germline values: CDR1 SGHNT, CDR2 YENEEA. V lost 4 bases and J 0 bases, leaving 13 bases between the germline ends. The length of the CDR3 is 16 residues. CDR3 DNA: TGTGCCAGCAGCTCCCAAGGGTACAGCTCCTACAATGAGCAGTTCTTC. Translating gives CASSSQGYSSYNEQFF.

V and J are TRBV28 and TRBJ1-1; D unresolved. V shed 7 bases and J shed 0 bases, with 21 bases lying between them. Germline V lookup: CDR1 MDHEN, CDR2 SYDVKM. This CDR3 is 17 amino acids long. CDR3 region: CASKLPQASYMNTEAFF. As DNA, the CDR3 is TGTGCCAGCAAGTTACCGCAGGCCTCCTACATGAACACTGAAGCTTTCTTT.

This clone was recorded a few times. This chain links TRBV6-4 with TRBJ2-1; 8 nucleotides match TRBD2. The J segment lost 8 bases and the V segment lost 5 bases, leaving 20 bases of the junction unmatched. The germline V gene encodes CDR1 MRHNA and CDR2 SNTAGT. This CDR3 comprises 18 residues. CDR3 DNA: TGTGCCAGCAGTTACCCTAGACTAGCGCCCATCGGTTGGGATGAGCAGTTCTTC. Its protein is CASSYPRLAPIGWDEQFF.

The chain joins TRBV6-8 to TRBJ2-1; 12 nucleotides align to TRBD2. Trimming at V came to 8 bases and at J to 9 bases, leaving 11 bases not matched to a gene. The CDR3 length is 15 residues. Germline CDR1 MNHGY, CDR2 SAAAGT. The CDR3 protein is CASSPRLAGETEQFF. The CDR3 coding sequence is TGTGCCAGCTCCCCCCGACTAGCGGGAGAAACTGAGCAGTTCTTC.